This T cell receptor (beta chain) is drawn from a study of blood T cell repertoires in COVID-19. Sequenced by immunoSEQ multiplex PCR; TCRdb stores in-frame clones only, minus some. The sample lists 250,000 to 300,000 clones; 86% were seen once. CDR1 is GTSNPN and CDR2 is SVGIG in the germline V gene (reference sequence). The length of the CDR3 is 15 residues. The V end lost 5 bases, the J end lost 2 bases, and 18 bases lay between the germline ends. This receptor was identified in a woman in her 30s with active or convalescent COVID-19. Sequencing was performed on peripheral blood. The gene calls are TRBV30 and TRBJ1-1, with a tentative D call TRBD1 (6 bases). Here the CDR3 reads CAWSILTGYNTEAFF. Here the CDR3 DNA reads TGTGCCTGGTCGATCCTGACAGGTTATAACACTGAAGCTTTCTTT. Drawing the rest from reference TRBV30 and TRBJ1-1, the complete variable domain is SQTIHQWPATLVQPVGSPLSLECTVEGTSNPNLYWYRQAAGRGLQLLFYSVGIGQISSEVPQNLSASRPQDRQFILSSKKLLLSDSGFYLCAWSILTGYNTEAFFGQGTRLTVV.